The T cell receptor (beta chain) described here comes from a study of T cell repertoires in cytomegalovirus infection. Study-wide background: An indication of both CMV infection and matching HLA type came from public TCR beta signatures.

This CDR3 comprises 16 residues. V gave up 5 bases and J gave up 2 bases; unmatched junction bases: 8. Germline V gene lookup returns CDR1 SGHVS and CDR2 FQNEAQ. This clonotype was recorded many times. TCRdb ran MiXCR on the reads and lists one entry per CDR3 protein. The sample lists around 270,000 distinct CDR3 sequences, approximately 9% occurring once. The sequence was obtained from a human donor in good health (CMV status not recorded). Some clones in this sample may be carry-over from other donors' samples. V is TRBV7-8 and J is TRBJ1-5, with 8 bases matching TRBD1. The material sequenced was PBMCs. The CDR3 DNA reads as TGTGCCAGCAGCCCCCAGACAGGGGACGGCAATCAGCCCCAGCATTTT. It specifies CASSPQTGDGNQPQHF.